These 26 T cell receptor beta chains came from one sample sequenced in a study of blood T cell repertoires in COVID-19. Clones were read by immunoSEQ multiplex PCR, and TCRdb kept only the in-frame ones, dropping some. The sample holds around 500,000 clones, 80% to 90% seen once. Material for sequencing was peripheral blood. Source of these receptors: a human donor in a cohort sampled during active COVID-19.

The rearrangement uses TRBV5-1 and TRBJ2-3; 8 bases agree with TRBD2. The CDR3 has 14 amino acids. The germline CDR1 and CDR2 sequences are SGHRS and YFSETQ. V dropped 3 bases and J dropped 2; count of bases not matched to a gene: 2. The CDR3 coding sequence is TGCGCCAGCAGCTCGGGAGGGGTCACAGATACGCAGTATTTT. This encodes CASSSGGVTDTQYF.

The rearrangement uses TRBV7-9 and TRBJ2-1; D remains ambiguous. CDR3 length equals 15 residues. V was clipped by 5 bases and J by 2 bases, with 13 bases between them. Germline V gives CDR1 SEHNR, CDR2 FQNEAQ (reference sequence). CDR3 sequence (DNA): TGTGCCAGCAGCCCTCTACTAACGGCCTACAATGAGCAGTTCTTC. Residues: CASSPLLTAYNEQFF.

In nucleotides, the CDR3 is TGTGCCAGCAGTTGGGACAGGGGATACTATGGCTACACCTTC. Its translation: CASSWDRGYYGYTF. The V gene is TRBV2, the J gene TRBJ1-2; 10 bases are shared with TRBD1. The V segment lost 5 bases and the J segment 3 bases; nucleotides outside the gene matches: 3. The CDR3 is 14 residues long. The V gene's germline CDR1 is SNHLY and CDR2 FYNNEI.

The rearrangement uses TRBV3-1 (or the pseudogene TRBV3-2) and TRBJ2-7; 7 nucleotides align to TRBD2. Germline CDR1 reads LGHDT; CDR2 reads YNNKEL (reference sequence). V shed 3 bases and J 3 bases; nucleotides not matched to a gene: 8. There are 15 residues in the CDR3. CDR3 in amino acids: CASSQQSGLNYEQYF. CDR3 sequence (DNA): TGTGCCAGCAGCCAGCAGTCGGGACTAAACTACGAGCAGTACTTC.

In this sample, this clone turned up a few times. The chain links TRBV5-1 to TRBJ2-5; 9 nucleotides line up with TRBD2. V lost 3 bases to trimming and J lost 1 base; unmatched junction nucleotides: 7. Germline CDR1 reads SGHRS; CDR2 reads YFSETQ. The CDR3 loop spans 16 amino acids. This chain's CDR3 is CASSYRLAGAQETQYF. Written as DNA, the CDR3 is TGCGCCAGCAGCTACCGCTTAGCGGGAGCCCAAGAGACCCAGTACTTC.

V usage is TRBV18 and J usage is TRBJ2-2; 9 positions agree with TRBD1. The junction had 4 bases not matched to a gene; V was cut back by 5 bases and J by 6 bases. Per germline, CDR1 KGHSH and CDR2 LQKENI. The CDR3 runs 14 residues. The CDR3 loop reads CASSGQGISGELFF. The CDR3 nucleotides read TGTGCCAGCTCAGGACAGGGGATTTCCGGGGAGCTGTTTTTT.

CDR3 region: CASSQLGAEVNTGELFF. CDR3 DNA: TGTGCCAGCAGTCAGCTTGGAGCGGAGGTGAACACCGGGGAGCTGTTTTTT. The chain recombines TRBV11-2 with TRBJ2-2, with D maybe TRBD2 (5 bases). The CDR3 has 17 residues. Germline V gives CDR1 SGHAT, CDR2 FQNNGV. The V and J ends lost 6 bases and 1 base respectively, with 18 bases between them. Drawing the rest from reference TRBV11-2 and TRBJ2-2, the complete variable domain is EAGVAQSPRYKIIEKRQSVAFWCNPISGHATLYWYQQILGQGPKLLIQFQNNGVVDDSQLPKDRFSAERLKGVDSTLKIQPAKLEDSAVYLCASSQLGAEVNTGELFFGEGSRLTVL.

The rearrangement uses TRBV30 and TRBJ2-5; 12 bases agree with TRBD2. Trimming at V came to 7 bases and at J to 5 bases, leaving 5 bases not matched to a gene. The germline CDR1 and CDR2 sequences are GTSNPN and SVGIG (reference sequence). CDR3 length equals 13 residues. The DNA for the CDR3 is TGTGCCTACTCCGGGACTAGCGGGGAGACCCAGTACTTC. Its protein product is CAYSGTSGETQYF.

The chain carries TRBV5-1 and TRBJ2-7, with a tentative D call TRBD2 (5 bases). The germline gives CDR1 SGHRS, CDR2 YFSETQ. This CDR3 comprises 13 residues. The ends were cut back, 3 bases at V and 5 bases at J, with 12 bases in the middle. CDR3 coding DNA: TGCGCCAGCAGCTGGGGAGAATACAACGAGCAGTACTTC. As protein: CASSWGEYNEQYF.

The genes are TRBV5-8 and TRBJ2-3; 11 positions match TRBD2. CDR3 size: 17 residues. The junction had 3 bases not matched to a gene; V was cut back by 0 bases and J by 0 bases. Germline V gives CDR1 SGHTS, CDR2 YDEGEE. The CDR3 DNA reads TGTGCCAGCAGCTTGGGTGGGACTAGCGGCAGCACAGATACGCAGTATTTT. Its translation is CASSLGGTSGSTDTQYF.

The rearrangement joins TRBV4-1 to TRBJ1-1; 7 nucleotides agree with TRBD1. V shed 9 bases, J shed 5 bases, and the junction held 24 bases outside the gene matches. The CDR3 length is 18 residues. Germline V gene lookup returns CDR1 MGHRA and CDR2 YSYEKL. CDR3 region: CASTIITSPQGLGTEAFF. DNA of the CDR3: TGCGCCAGTACTATCATTACCTCCCCACAGGGGCTGGGGACTGAAGCTTTCTTT.

As DNA, the CDR3 is TGTGCCAGCAGCCCGACAGGGAGTTATGGCTACACCTTC. It yields the protein CASSPTGSYGYTF. The rearrangement uses TRBV11-2 and TRBJ1-2, with 7 bases lining up with TRBD1. From germline, CDR1 is SGHAT and CDR2 FQNNGV. The J segment lost 5 bases and the V segment lost 5 bases, leaving 5 bases of the junction unmatched. The CDR3 sequence is 13 residues long. The full variable domain, with the rest looked up from reference TRBV11-2 and TRBJ1-2, is EAGVAQSPRYKIIEKRQSVAFWCNPISGHATLYWYQQILGQGPKLLIQFQNNGVVDDSQLPKDRFSAERLKGVDSTLKIQPAKLEDSAVYLCASSPTGSYGYTFGSGTRLTVV.

This sequence joins TRBV6-6 and TRBJ2-1; TRBD2 might be the D (6 bases). The ends were cut back, 6 bases at V and 10 bases at J, with 19 bases in the middle. Per germline, CDR1 MNHNY and CDR2 SVGAGI (reference sequence). This CDR3 comprises 14 residues. CDR3 in amino acids: CASSRDSDLGEQFF. CDR3 bases: TGTGCCAGCAGCCGGGACTCCGATTTGGGAGAGCAGTTCTTC.

This sequence joins TRBV19 and TRBJ2-7, with TRBD1 identical over 8 bases. Germline values: CDR1 LNHDA, CDR2 SQIVND (reference sequence). Unmatched junction bases numbered 15, after V lost 7 bases and J lost 4 bases. The CDR3 totals 16 residues. CDR3 amino acids: CASKKGAQGAAYEQYF. DNA for the CDR3: TGTGCCAGTAAAAAGGGGGCCCAGGGGGCCGCTTACGAGCAGTACTTC.

The chain uses TRBV30 and TRBJ1-4, with D possibly matching TRBD1 (5 bases). Per germline, CDR1 GTSNPN and CDR2 SVGIG (reference sequence). V was pared by 1 base and J by 3 bases, with 12 bases between. The CDR3 length is 15 residues. The DNA for the CDR3 is TGTGCCTGGAGTGCTTCGATAGGGGCTAATGAAAAACTGTTTTTT. It translates to CAWSASIGANEKLFF.

This clone was recorded once. This chain joins TRBV24-1 and TRBJ2-5; 8 bases align to TRBD2. Germline-derived CDR1 and CDR2 are KGHDR and SFDVKD. V lost 4 bases, J lost 3 bases, and 9 bases stayed unmatched. The CDR3 sequence is 16 residues long. The CDR3 nucleotides are TGTGCCACCAGTGACCCTGCGAGCGGGGGAAAAGAGACCCAGTACTTC. It translates to CATSDPASGGKETQYF.

This chain links TRBV19 with TRBJ2-1, with 9 bases identical to TRBD2. V shed 6 bases, J shed 4 bases, and the junction held 4 bases outside the gene matches. The V gene's germline CDR1 is LNHDA and CDR2 SQIVND (reference sequence). The CDR3 totals 14 residues. The CDR3 DNA sequence: TGTGCCAGTAGGGCTGCGGGGGGGTACAATGAGCAGTTCTTC. Translation: CASRAAGGYNEQFF.

The chain has TRBV5-8 and TRBJ2-1, with a possible D match to TRBD2 (5 bases). V dropped 4 bases and J dropped 1 base, with 12 bases sitting between them. The CDR3 sequence is 15 residues long. Germline loops: CDR1 SGHTS, CDR2 YDEGEE. The CDR3 spells CASSPDGNSYNEQFF. The CDR3 DNA reads as TGTGCCAGCAGCCCCGACGGGAATTCCTACAATGAGCAGTTCTTC.

The chain employs TRBV29-1 and TRBJ2-1, with 7 bases aligning to TRBD2. V gave up 4 bases and J gave up 8 bases; unmatched junction bases: 17. The CDR3 is 16 amino acids. CDR1 and CDR2 (germline): SQVTM, ANQGSEA. DNA of the CDR3: TGCAGCGTTGCTTTGTTTTGGGGGGGATTTCGGGATGAGCAGTTCTTC. The encoded protein is CSVALFWGGFRDEQFF.

The gene calls are TRBV30 and TRBJ2-1; TRBD1 might be the D (6 bases). This CDR3 has 16 residues. The germline CDR1 and CDR2 sequences are GTSNPN and SVGIG (reference sequence). V gave up 0 bases and J gave up 6 bases, with 18 bases separating them. Written as DNA, the CDR3 is TGTGCCTGGAGTGTAAGGGGCAGGGGAACGGGCAATGAGCAGTTCTTC. As protein: CAWSVRGRGTGNEQFF.

The CDR3 region has the DNA TGTGCCACCAGTGGGGAGCGGGTCACAGATACGCAGTATTTT. Residues: CATSGERVTDTQYF. V usage is TRBV24-1 and J usage is TRBJ2-3; D perhaps matches TRBD2 (6 bases). Trimming pared 5 bases from V and 2 bases from J, leaving 10 bases between. Germline CDR1 KGHDR, CDR2 SFDVKD. The CDR3 has 14 amino acids.

V gene TRBV11-3 combines with J gene TRBJ2-1; 8 bases are shared with TRBD2. The CDR3 length is 17 residues. Germline CDR1 reads SGHNT; CDR2 reads YENEEA. V lost 5 bases and J lost 6; bases outside the gene matches: 15. This CDR3 is CASSQLADLGGANEQFF. The CDR3 bases are TGTGCCAGCAGCCAACTAGCGGATCTCGGGGGCGCCAATGAGCAGTTCTTC.

The J gene is TRBJ1-2, the V gene TRBV28, with 7 nucleotides matching TRBD1. The junction had 16 bases not matched to a gene; V was cut back by 8 bases and J by 1 base. Germline CDR1 is MDHEN and CDR2 is SYDVKM. CDR3 length equals 17 residues. The CDR3 DNA sequence: TGTGCCAGCGACTCGACGGGACAGCGGGGGGTTAACTATGGCTACACCTTC. Amino acids: CASDSTGQRGVNYGYTF.

The sample holds one count of this clone. The DNA for the CDR3 is TGTGCCAGCAGCTTAACGGGACTAGCGGGAGCCCATGAGCAGTTCTTC. This gives the protein CASSLTGLAGAHEQFF. The gene calls are TRBV7-2 and TRBJ2-1; 14 bases agree with TRBD2. This CDR3 is built from 16 residues. The germline V gene encodes CDR1 SGHTA and CDR2 FQGNSA. With 2 bases clipped from V and 8 bases from J, the junction kept 5 bases outside the gene matches.

This clone occurred once. This chain links TRBV30 with TRBJ1-5, with TRBD1 matching over 9 bases. V gave up 0 bases and J gave up 9 bases; unmatched junction bases: 9. This CDR3 has 15 amino acids. Germline lookup yields CDR1 GTSNPN and CDR2 SVGIG (reference sequence). For the CDR3, the DNA is TGTGCCTGGAGTGTCGGGACAGGGAAAAGTGCGCCCCAGCATTTT. It encodes CAWSVGTGKSAPQHF.

For the CDR3, the DNA is TGTGCCAGCAGTGAGAATGGCCCAGGGCCAACTAATGAAAAACTGTTTTTT. This gives the protein CASSENGPGPTNEKLFF. V usage is TRBV2 and J usage is TRBJ1-4, with D possibly matching TRBD1 (5 bases). The CDR3 is 17 amino acids. Per the germline V gene, CDR1 is SNHLY and CDR2 is FYNNEI. Between the trimmed V and J ends, which lost 3 bases and 0 bases, there was a span of 14 bases.